A selection of T cell receptor beta chains follows, all from one sample in a study of CD8+CD57+ T cells in acquired aplastic anemia. TCRdb independently ran MiXCR on the reads; one entry per CDR3 protein. This sample has some 98,000 distinct CDR3 sequences, with around 68% found just once. The material sequenced was sorted CD4+, CD8+, or CD8+CD57+ T cells (not recorded which) from PBMCs. These receptors originate from a human donor with aplastic anemia. CDR3s include the opening cysteine and the closing phenylalanine or tryptophan. Fields, in order: V gene, clone size, D gene, J gene, CDR3 protein, CDR3 DNA. D genes are given only for firm matches. Size is omitted from some rows. Given values are once, few, many or a class for expanded clones.

TRBV29-1	.	.	TRBJ1-1	CSVEGGLNTEAFF	TGCAGCGTTGAAGGCGGTCTGAACACTGAAGCTTTCTTT
TRBV20-1	.	.	TRBJ2-2	CSASRGGRGVGTGELFF	TGCAGTGCTAGCCGCGGGGGCAGGGGTGTTGGCACCGGGGAGCTGTTTTTT
TRBV4-2	.	TRBD2	TRBJ2-1	CASSPGASGGAGDEQFF	TGTGCCAGCAGCCCTGGGGCTAGCGGGGGGGCCGGGGATGAGCAGTTCTTC
TRBV29-1	.	TRBD1	TRBJ1-2	CSVEDRDRAEDYGYTF	TGCAGCGTTGAAGATCGGGACAGGGCGGAGGACTATGGCTACACCTTC
TRBV10-3	.	.	TRBJ2-3	CAISEPGFTDTQYF	TGTGCCATCAGTGAACCGGGCTTCACAGATACGCAGTATTTT
TRBV5-6	few	.	TRBJ2-7	CASSLVGFEQYF	TGTGCCAGCAGCTTGGTAGGGTTCGAGCAGTACTTC
TRBV10-3	few	.	TRBJ2-1	CAISVGTGMNEQFF	TGTGCCATCAGTGTGGGAACAGGGATGAATGAGCAGTTCTTC
TRBV20-1	.	TRBD2	TRBJ2-1	CSAILAGGRGNEQFF	TGCAGTGCTATCCTAGCGGGAGGACGGGGAAATGAGCAGTTCTTC
TRBV20-1	.	.	TRBJ2-7	CSAKGQYLTYEQYF	TGCAGTGCCAAAGGACAGTATCTGACCTACGAGCAGTACTTC
TRBV20-1	.	.	TRBJ2-3	CSAKLDPDTQYF	TGCAGTGCCAAACTAGATCCAGATACGCAGTATTTT
TRBV7-9	.	.	TRBJ2-5	CASSLSGRTQYF	TGTGCCAGCAGCTTATCAGGGAGGACCCAGTACTTC
TRBV7-2	.	.	TRBJ2-7	CASSIAGGFTRGYEQYF	TGTGCCAGCAGCATTGCGGGAGGATTCACCAGGGGGTACGAGCAGTACTTC
TRBV2	.	TRBD1	TRBJ2-7	CASSPDRGALEQYF	TGTGCCAGCAGCCCTGACAGGGGGGCCCTCGAGCAGTACTTC
TRBV20-1	.	TRBD2	TRBJ2-3	CSARDLAGEWADTQYF	TGCAGTGCTAGGGACCTAGCGGGAGAGTGGGCAGATACGCAGTATTTT
TRBV7-3	once	.	TRBJ2-1	CASSLNTDNEQFF	TGTGCCAGCAGCTTAAACACTGACAATGAGCAGTTCTTC
TRBV20-1	.	.	TRBJ1-6	CSASPGPDLNSPLHF	TGCAGTGCTAGCCCCGGTCCGGACCTTAATTCACCCCTCCACTTT
TRBV2	.	.	TRBJ2-7	CAVRGEAYEQYF	TGTGCCGTCAGGGGGGAAGCCTACGAGCAGTACTTC
TRBV20-1	.	.	TRBJ1-5	CSARDPAGLNQPQHF	TGCAGTGCTAGAGATCCGGCGGGCCTCAATCAGCCCCAGCATTTT
TRBV2	.	.	TRBJ2-5	CASTRRGVETQYF	TGTGCCAGCACCCGGCGAGGGGTAGAGACCCAGTACTTC
TRBV7-3	.	.	TRBJ1-1	CASSLYETTEAFF	TGTGCCAGCAGCTTATATGAAACCACTGAAGCTTTCTTT
TRBV2	.	TRBD1	TRBJ2-7	CASSPWTGATYEQYF	TGTGCCAGCAGTCCGTGGACAGGGGCCACCTACGAGCAGTACTTC
TRBV11-1	.	TRBD2	TRBJ2-7	CASSPTSGRVSYEQYF	TGTGCCAGCAGCCCAACTAGCGGGAGGGTCTCCTACGAGCAGTACTTC
TRBV9	.	.	TRBJ1-5	CASSRSPGQPQHF	TGTGCCAGCAGTCGTAGTCCAGGTCAGCCCCAGCATTTT
TRBV15	.	.	TRBJ2-1	CATSARDEQFF	TGTGCCACCAGCGCGCGGGACGAGCAGTTCTTC
TRBV6-4	.	TRBD2	TRBJ2-7	CASSVNGGGSYEQYF	TGTGCCAGCAGTGTAAATGGCGGGGGTTCCTACGAGCAGTACTTC
TRBV29-1	.	TRBD1	TRBJ1-1	CSVLMTGGSTEAFF	TGCAGCGTGCTGATGACAGGGGGCAGCACTGAAGCTTTCTTT
TRBV19	.	TRBD2	TRBJ2-1	CASRPLAGGNNEQFF	TGTGCCAGTAGGCCCCTAGCGGGGGGGAACAATGAGCAGTTCTTC
TRBV15	.	.	TRBJ1-6	CATSREGRDNSPLHF	TGTGCCACCAGCAGAGAAGGGAGGGATAATTCACCCCTCCACTTT
TRBV5-1	.	.	TRBJ1-4	CASSTGHQEKLFF	TGCGCCAGCAGCACGGGACATCAGGAAAAACTGTTTTTT
TRBV7-9	.	.	TRBJ1-2	CASSRSAGYTF	TGTGCCAGCAGCCGTAGTGCCGGCTACACCTTC
TRBV20-1	few	.	TRBJ2-5	CSARPRQRQETQYF	TGCAGTGCTAGACCTCGCCAGCGACAAGAGACCCAGTACTTC
TRBV7-9	.	.	TRBJ2-3	CASSLNRAQYF	TGTGCCAGCAGCCTGAACAGGGCGCAGTATTTT
TRBV2	.	TRBD1	TRBJ2-7	CASRTGMFGYEQYF	TGTGCCAGCAGGACAGGGATGTTTGGGTACGAGCAGTACTTC
TRBV20-1	few	TRBD2	TRBJ2-1	CSARAWTSGRRGTEQFF	TGCAGTGCTAGGGCATGGACTAGCGGGCGGAGGGGGACTGAGCAGTTCTTC
TRBV2	.	.	TRBJ1-2	CASSEPGDQYGYTF	TGTGCCAGCAGTGAGCCAGGGGATCAATATGGCTACACCTTC
TRBV18	.	TRBD2	TRBJ2-5	CASSRSGVETQYF	TGTGCCAGCTCCCGCAGCGGGGTAGAGACCCAGTACTTC
TRBV7-9	.	TRBD1	TRBJ2-7	CASSYLTGGSEQYF	TGTGCCAGCAGTTACCTGACAGGGGGAAGCGAGCAGTACTTC
TRBV24-1	few	TRBD1	TRBJ2-7	CATWDSSFSPYEQYF	TGTGCCACCTGGGACAGCTCATTTAGCCCCTACGAGCAGTACTTC
TRBV10-3	.	.	TRBJ2-7	CAISELDRSSSYEQYF	TGTGCCATCAGTGAGTTAGACAGGTCTTCATCCTACGAGCAGTACTTC
TRBV20-1	.	.	TRBJ1-1	CSALRPGARTEAFF	TGCAGTGCTCTAAGACCGGGGGCTCGGACTGAAGCTTTCTTT
TRBV29-1	.	.	TRBJ2-2	CSVEDPVSEPNTGELFF	TGCAGCGTTGAAGATCCGGTGTCGGAGCCTAACACCGGGGAGCTGTTTTTT
TRBV4-2	once	.	TRBJ2-6	CASSQGGYEANVLTF	TGTGCCAGCAGCCAAGGGGGCTATGAGGCCAACGTCCTGACTTTC
TRBV10-2	.	.	TRBJ2-6	CASIRAGANVLTF	TGCGCCAGCATTCGGGCTGGGGCCAACGTCCTGACTTTC
TRBV6-5	.	.	TRBJ1-1	CASSYSSGGGTEAFF	TGTGCCAGCAGTTACTCGTCGGGGGGCGGCACTGAAGCTTTCTTT
TRBV7-8	.	TRBD1	TRBJ2-2	CASSLEQGSVGELFF	TGTGCCAGCAGCTTGGAACAGGGGTCTGTCGGGGAGCTGTTTTTT
TRBV29-1	few	.	TRBJ2-7	CSATGGGRSREQYF	TGCAGCGCCACAGGTGGAGGGAGGTCACGCGAGCAGTACTTC
TRBV6-5	.	TRBD1	TRBJ1-2	CASSYDRAIYGYTF	TGTGCCAGCAGTTACGACAGGGCGATCTATGGCTACACCTTC
TRBV10-3	.	.	TRBJ1-1	CAISEEGGVGLAEAFF	TGTGCCATCTCCGAGGAGGGAGGGGTAGGTTTAGCTGAAGCTTTCTTT
TRBV7-9	.	.	TRBJ2-7	CASSLLRAEQYF	TGTGCCAGCAGCTTGTTGAGGGCCGAGCAGTACTTC
TRBV24-1	once	.	TRBJ2-2	CATMNTNTGELFF	TGTGCCACCATGAACACGAACACCGGGGAGCTGTTTTTT
TRBV20-1	.	.	TRBJ2-5	CSASVGQYQETQYF	TGCAGTGCTAGCGTCGGCCAGTACCAAGAGACCCAGTACTTC
TRBV7-8	.	TRBD1	TRBJ2-7	CASSSFQRQGYEQYF	TGTGCCAGCAGCTCATTCCAGAGACAGGGCTACGAGCAGTACTTC
TRBV24-1	.	.	TRBJ2-3	CATSQGSTDTQYF	TGTGCCACCAGTCAAGGGAGCACAGATACGCAGTATTTT
TRBV7-9	.	.	TRBJ2-7	CASSLGAETYEQYF	TGTGCCAGCAGCTTAGGGGCCGAAACCTACGAGCAGTACTTC
TRBV29-1	few	TRBD2	TRBJ2-7	CSVEASGRDYEQYF	TGCAGCGTTGAAGCTAGCGGGAGGGACTACGAGCAGTACTTC
TRBV2	.	TRBD2	TRBJ2-2	CASSEAQREYPGELFF	TGTGCCAGCAGTGAAGCCCAGCGGGAGTACCCCGGGGAGCTGTTTTTT
TRBV7-3	.	.	TRBJ2-5	CASSFGGQETQYF	TGTGCCAGCAGCTTTGGTGGACAAGAGACCCAGTACTTC